The following is a TCR beta chain sequence with its context. What it binds is not known. 13 Jbeta primers and 60 Vbeta primers were used for the PCR. The table came from immunoSEQ multiplex PCR; TCRdb's copy has only in-frame clones and leaves some out. The sample yields around 150,000 clones, around three quarters seen once. These donors, healthy bone marrow donors, were studied. The data were taken from a study of cytomegalovirus exposure and HLA in healthy donors. Study conclusions and caveats: Later examination showed HLA-associated TCR beta chains had greater clonal expansion than equally common others.

The sample taken for sequencing was PBMCs. This receptor was obtained from a woman aged 40 to 50 in good health and CMV-seronegative.

In DNA form, the CDR3 reads TGTGCCAGCAGTGGCCTGTTACAGGGAGTGGTTGATGGCTACACCTTC. This codes for CASSGLLQGVVDGYTF. The chain has TRBV6-1 and TRBJ1-2; D may be TRBD1 (6 bases). The ends were cut back, 4 bases at V and 6 bases at J, with 21 bases in the middle. The CDR3 is 16 amino acids. Germline CDR1 reads MNHNS; CDR2 reads SASEGT.